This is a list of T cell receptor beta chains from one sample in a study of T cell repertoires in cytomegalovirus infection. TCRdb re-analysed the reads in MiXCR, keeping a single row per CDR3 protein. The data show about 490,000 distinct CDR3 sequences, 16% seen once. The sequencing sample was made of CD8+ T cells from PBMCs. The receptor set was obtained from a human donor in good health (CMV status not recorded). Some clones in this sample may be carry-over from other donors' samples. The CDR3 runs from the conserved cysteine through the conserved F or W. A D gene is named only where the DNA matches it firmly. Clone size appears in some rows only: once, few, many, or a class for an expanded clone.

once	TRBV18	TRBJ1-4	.	TGTGCCAGCTCACCACCTGGGTTCACTAATGAAAAACTGTTTTTT	CASSPPGFTNEKLFF
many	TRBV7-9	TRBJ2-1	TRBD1	TGTGCCAGCAGCCACCGGGACAGGAGGCATGAGCAGTTCTTC	CASSHRDRRHEQFF
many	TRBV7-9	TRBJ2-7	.	TGTGCCAGCAGCTTAGGACCGGATTCCCTTTCCTACGAGCAGTACTTC	CASSLGPDSLSYEQYF
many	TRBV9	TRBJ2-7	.	TGTGCCAGCAGCCCCGAGGGGCGGGCCTTATCCTACGAGCAGTACTTC	CASSPEGRALSYEQYF
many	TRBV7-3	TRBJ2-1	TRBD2	TGTGCCAGCAGCACCGGACTAGCGAGCGATGAGCAGTTCTTC	CASSTGLASDEQFF
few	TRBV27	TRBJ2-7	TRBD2	TGTGCCAGCGGATTAAAAGCGGGAAGGGGCGAGCAGTACTTC	CASGLKAGRGEQYF
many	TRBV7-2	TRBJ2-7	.	TGTGCCAGCAGCTTGGAGGGTCTATACGAGCAGTACTTC	CASSLEGLYEQYF
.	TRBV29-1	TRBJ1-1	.	TGCAGCGTCCTCGGGTGGACTGAAGCTTTCTTT	CSVLGWTEAFF
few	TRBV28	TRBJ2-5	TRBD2	TGTGCCAGCAGTTTGTCGGGAGGGGGCCAAGAGACCCAGTACTTC	CASSLSGGGQETQYF
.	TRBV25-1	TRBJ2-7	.	TGTGCCAGCAGTCCTAGCGTTAGCTCCTACGAGCAGTACTTC	CASSPSVSSYEQYF
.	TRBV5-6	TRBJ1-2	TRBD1	TGTGCCAGCAGTCCCCTGGGACAGGGGGTTAGAGACGGCTACACCTTC	CASSPLGQGVRDGYTF
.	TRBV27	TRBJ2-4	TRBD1	TGTGCCAGCAGTTATGGGACAGGGGTGGGGAACATTCAGTACTTC	CASSYGTGVGNIQYF
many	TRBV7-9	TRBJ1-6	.	TGTGCCAGCAGCACTGACAGTTTCAATTCACCCCTCCACTTT	CASSTDSFNSPLHF
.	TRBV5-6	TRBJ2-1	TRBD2	TGTGCCAGCAGTTTGGAGGGGTTTGCGGGAGTGGGCAATGAGCAGTTCTTC	CASSLEGFAGVGNEQFF
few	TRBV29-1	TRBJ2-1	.	TGCAGCGTGGAGGCTCTGACGGGGGTAGAGCAGTTCTTC	CSVEALTGVEQFF
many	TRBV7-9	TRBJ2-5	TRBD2	TGTGCCAGCAGCTTATTAGGTGGAGGACTAGCGGAAGAGACCCAGTACTTC	CASSLLGGGLAEETQYF
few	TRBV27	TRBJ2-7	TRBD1	TGTGCCAGCAGCCGGGACAGGGTCCACGAGCAGTACTTC	CASSRDRVHEQYF
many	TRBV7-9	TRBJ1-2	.	TGTGCCAGCAGCATGGACTCTGAGGACTATGGCTACACCTTC	CASSMDSEDYGYTF
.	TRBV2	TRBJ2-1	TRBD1	TGTGCCAGCGGAGGGACAGGGGTCAATGAGCAGTTCTTC	CASGGTGVNEQFF
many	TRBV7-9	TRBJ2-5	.	TGTGCCAGCAGCTCCCATCCGCTACAGGGAGACCAAGAGACCCAGTACTTC	CASSSHPLQGDQETQYF
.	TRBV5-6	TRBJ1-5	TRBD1	TGTGCCAGCAGCCGCGGACAGGGGGTCGTTCAGCCCCAGCATTTT	CASSRGQGVVQPQHF
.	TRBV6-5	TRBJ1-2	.	TGTGCCAGCAGTTATTCAAACTATGTCTACACCTTC	CASSYSNYVYTF
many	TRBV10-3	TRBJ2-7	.	TGTGCCATCAGTGGGGCTGACACCTACTACGAGCAGTACTTC	CAISGADTYYEQYF
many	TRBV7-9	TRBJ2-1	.	TGTGCCAGCAGTCCATCTGCGGGACCAATCAATGAGCAGTTCTTC	CASSPSAGPINEQFF
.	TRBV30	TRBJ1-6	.	TGTGCCTGGAGTGTCGGGAGCTCCTATAATTCACCCCTCCACTTT	CAWSVGSSYNSPLHF
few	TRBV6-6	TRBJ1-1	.	TGTGCCAGCAGTTACAACCCTACGAACACTGAAGCTTTCTTT	CASSYNPTNTEAFF
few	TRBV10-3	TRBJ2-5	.	TGTGCCATCAGTGAATCTCAGGGGGAGACCCAGTACTTC	CAISESQGETQYF
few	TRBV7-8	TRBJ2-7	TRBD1	TGTGCCAGCAGCTGGGGGACAGGGTCCCCCTACGAGCAGTACTTC	CASSWGTGSPYEQYF